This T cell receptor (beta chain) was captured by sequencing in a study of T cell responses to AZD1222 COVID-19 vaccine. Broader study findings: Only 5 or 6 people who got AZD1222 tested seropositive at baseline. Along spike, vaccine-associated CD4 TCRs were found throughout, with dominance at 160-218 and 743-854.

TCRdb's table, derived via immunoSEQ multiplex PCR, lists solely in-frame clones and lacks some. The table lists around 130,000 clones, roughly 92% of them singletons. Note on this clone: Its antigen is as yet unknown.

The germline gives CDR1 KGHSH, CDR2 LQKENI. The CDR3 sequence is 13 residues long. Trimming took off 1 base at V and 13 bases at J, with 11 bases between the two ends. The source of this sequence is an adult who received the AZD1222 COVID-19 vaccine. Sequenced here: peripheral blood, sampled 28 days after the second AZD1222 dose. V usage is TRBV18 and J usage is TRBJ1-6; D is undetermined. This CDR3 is CASSPHREDPLHF. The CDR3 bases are TGTGCCAGCTCACCACACCGGGAGGATCCCCTCCACTTT.